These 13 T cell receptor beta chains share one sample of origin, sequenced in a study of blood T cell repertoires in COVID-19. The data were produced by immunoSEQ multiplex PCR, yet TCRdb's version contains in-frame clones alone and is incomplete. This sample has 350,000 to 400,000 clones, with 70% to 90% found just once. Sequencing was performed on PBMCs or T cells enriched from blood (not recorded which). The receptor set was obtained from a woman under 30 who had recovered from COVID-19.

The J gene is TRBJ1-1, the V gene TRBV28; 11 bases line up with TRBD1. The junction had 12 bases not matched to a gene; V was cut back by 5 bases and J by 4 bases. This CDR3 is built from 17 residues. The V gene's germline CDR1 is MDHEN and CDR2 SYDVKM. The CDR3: CASSPVGDRGRSTEAFF. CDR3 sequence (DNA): TGTGCCAGCAGTCCCGTCGGGGACAGGGGGAGGTCCACTGAAGCTTTCTTT.

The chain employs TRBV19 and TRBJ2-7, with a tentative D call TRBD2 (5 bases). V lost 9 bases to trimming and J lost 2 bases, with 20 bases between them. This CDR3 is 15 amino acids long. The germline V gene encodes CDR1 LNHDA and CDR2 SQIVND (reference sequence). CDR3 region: CASSSGWTAPYEQYF. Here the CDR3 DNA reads TGTGCCAGCAGTTCGGGATGGACGGCCCCCTACGAGCAGTACTTC.

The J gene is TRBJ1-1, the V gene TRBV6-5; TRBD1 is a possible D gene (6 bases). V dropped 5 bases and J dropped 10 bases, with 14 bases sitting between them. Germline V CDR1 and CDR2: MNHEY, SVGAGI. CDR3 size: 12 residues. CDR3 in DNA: TGTGCCAGCAGTAGGAGAGGGGGTGGAGCTTTCTTT. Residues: CASSRRGGGAFF.

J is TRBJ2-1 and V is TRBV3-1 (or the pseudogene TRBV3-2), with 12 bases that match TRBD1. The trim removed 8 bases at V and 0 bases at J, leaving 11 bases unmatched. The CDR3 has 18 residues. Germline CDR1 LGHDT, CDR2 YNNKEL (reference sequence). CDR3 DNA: TGTGCCAGCGGCCCGGGACAGGGGGCCCGGGCCTCCTACAATGAGCAGTTCTTC. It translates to CASGPGQGARASYNEQFF.

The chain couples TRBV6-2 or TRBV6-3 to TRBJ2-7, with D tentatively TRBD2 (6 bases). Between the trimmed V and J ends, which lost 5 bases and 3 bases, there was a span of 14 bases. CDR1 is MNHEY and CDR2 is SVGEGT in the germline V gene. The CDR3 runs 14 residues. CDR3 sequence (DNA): TGTGCCAGCAGTGACGGGGGACTCGGCTACGAGCAGTACTTC. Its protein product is CASSDGGLGYEQYF.

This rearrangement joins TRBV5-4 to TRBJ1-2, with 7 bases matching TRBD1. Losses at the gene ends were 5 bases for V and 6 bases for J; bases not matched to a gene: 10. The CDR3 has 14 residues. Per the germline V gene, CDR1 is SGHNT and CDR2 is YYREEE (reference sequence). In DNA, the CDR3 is TGTGCCAGCAGGGGGACAGAAAGGGGGCATGGCTACACCTTC. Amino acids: CASRGTERGHGYTF. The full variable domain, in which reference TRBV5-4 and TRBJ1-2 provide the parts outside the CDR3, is ETGVTQSPTHLIKTRGQQVTLRCSSQSGHNTVSWYQQALGQGPQFIFQYYREEENGRGNFPPRFSGLQFPNYSSELNVNALELDDSALYLCASRGTERGHGYTFGSGTRLTVV.

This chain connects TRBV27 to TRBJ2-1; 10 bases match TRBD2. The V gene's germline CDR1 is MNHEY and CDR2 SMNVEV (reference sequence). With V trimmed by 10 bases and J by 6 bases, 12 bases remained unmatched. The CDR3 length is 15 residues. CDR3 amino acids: CATKNPAGGTNEQFF. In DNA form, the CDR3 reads TGTGCCACCAAAAACCCAGCGGGGGGGACCAATGAGCAGTTCTTC.

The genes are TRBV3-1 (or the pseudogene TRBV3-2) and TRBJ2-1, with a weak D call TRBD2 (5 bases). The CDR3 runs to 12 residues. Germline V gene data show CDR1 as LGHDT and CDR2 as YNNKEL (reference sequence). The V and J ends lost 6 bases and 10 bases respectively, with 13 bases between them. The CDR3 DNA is TGTGCCAGCAGTGAAGGGAGTTGGGAGCAGTTCTTC. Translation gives CASSEGSWEQFF.

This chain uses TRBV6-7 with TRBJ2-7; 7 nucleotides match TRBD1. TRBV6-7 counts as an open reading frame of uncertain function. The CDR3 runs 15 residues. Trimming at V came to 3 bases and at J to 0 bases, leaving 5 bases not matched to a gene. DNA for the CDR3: TGTGCCAGCAGTTATGTGGACAGGCACTCCTACGAGCAGTACTTC. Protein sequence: CASSYVDRHSYEQYF.

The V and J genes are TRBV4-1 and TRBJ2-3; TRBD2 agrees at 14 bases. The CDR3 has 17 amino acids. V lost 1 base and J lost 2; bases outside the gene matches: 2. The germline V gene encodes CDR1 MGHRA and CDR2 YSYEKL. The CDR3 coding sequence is TGCGCCAGCAGCCAAGGGGGACTAGCGGGAGTCACAGATACGCAGTATTTT. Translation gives CASSQGGLAGVTDTQYF.

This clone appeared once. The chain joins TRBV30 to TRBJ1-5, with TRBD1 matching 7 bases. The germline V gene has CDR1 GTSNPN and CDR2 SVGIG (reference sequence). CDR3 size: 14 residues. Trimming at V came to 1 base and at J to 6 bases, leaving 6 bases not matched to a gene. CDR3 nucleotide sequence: TGTGCCTGGAGTGAAAAGGGGGCAGGTCAGCCCCAGCATTTT. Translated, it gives CAWSEKGAGQPQHF.

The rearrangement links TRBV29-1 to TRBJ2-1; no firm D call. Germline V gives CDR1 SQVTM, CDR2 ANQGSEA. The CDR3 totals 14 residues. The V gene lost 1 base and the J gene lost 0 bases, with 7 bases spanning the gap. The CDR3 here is CSVEGSSSYNEQFF. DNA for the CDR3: TGCAGCGTTGAAGGTTCGAGCTCCTACAATGAGCAGTTCTTC.

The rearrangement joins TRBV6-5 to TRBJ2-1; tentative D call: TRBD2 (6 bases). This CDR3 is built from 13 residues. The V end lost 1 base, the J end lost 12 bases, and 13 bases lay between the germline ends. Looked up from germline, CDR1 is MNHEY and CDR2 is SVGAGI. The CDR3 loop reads CASSYYSGGMQFF. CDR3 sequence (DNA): TGTGCCAGCAGTTACTACTCGGGCGGGATGCAGTTCTTC.